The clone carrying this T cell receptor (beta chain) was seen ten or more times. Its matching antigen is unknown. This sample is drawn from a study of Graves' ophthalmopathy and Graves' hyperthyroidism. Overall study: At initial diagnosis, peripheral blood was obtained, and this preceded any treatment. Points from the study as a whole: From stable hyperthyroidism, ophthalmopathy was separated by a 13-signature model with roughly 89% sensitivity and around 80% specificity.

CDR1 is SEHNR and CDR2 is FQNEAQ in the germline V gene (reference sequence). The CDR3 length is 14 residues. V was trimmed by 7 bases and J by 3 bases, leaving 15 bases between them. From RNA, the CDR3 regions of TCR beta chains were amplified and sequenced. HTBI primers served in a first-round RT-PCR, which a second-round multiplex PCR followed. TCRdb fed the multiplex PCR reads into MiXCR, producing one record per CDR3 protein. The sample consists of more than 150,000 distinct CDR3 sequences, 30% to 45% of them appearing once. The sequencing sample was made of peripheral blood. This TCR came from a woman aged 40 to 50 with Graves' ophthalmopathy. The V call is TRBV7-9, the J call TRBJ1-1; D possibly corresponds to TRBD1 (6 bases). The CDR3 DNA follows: TGTGCCAGCAAGGCGCCCTACAGGGACACTGAAGCTTTCTTT. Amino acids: CASKAPYRDTEAFF.